The count of the clone carrying this TCR beta chain is one. The data are from a study of blood T cell repertoires in COVID-19. Study context: Italy, Spain and the United States were the sources of the convalescent and acute COVID-19 samples. PBMCs, B-cell-depleted T cells, or T cells provided the cDNA or gDNA that made up the material.

The CDR3 runs 14 residues. With 6 bases clipped from V and 0 bases from J, the junction kept 0 bases outside the gene matches. Germline-derived CDR1 and CDR2 are MNHEY and SMNVEV (reference sequence). As originally analysed: Reference gene primers were amplified, and this amplification served to estimate nucleated cell counts. Here immunoSEQ multiplex PCR was the method, and the copy in TCRdb shows in-frame clones only, minus some. The V and J calls and clone size are taken from that table; D and trimming were inferred from the DNA. The sample consists of under 200,000 clones, 75% to 90% of them appearing once.

The rearrangement joins TRBV27 to TRBJ1-1; 11 nucleotides match TRBD1. The sample consisted of peripheral blood. The TCR sequence derives from a woman in her fifties or sixties with acute or convalescent COVID-19. This CDR3 is CASRGQGVNTEAFF. The CDR3 region has the DNA TGTGCCAGCAGGGGACAGGGGGTGAACACTGAAGCTTTCTTT.